These 10 T cell receptor beta chains came from one sample sequenced in a study of memory CD4+ T cells and cytomegalovirus serostatus. The protocol was immunoSEQ multiplex PCR, while the TCRdb copy is restricted to in-frame clones and leaves out a portion. Of approximately 40,000 clones listed, just under 80% are singletons. The sort gate was single viable CD3+CD4+CD8-CD45RO+ cells for memory CD4+ T cells. The sequenced sample was memory CD4+ T cells from blood. All receptors derive from an adult in good health and CMV-seronegative.

The V and J genes are TRBV5-8 and TRBJ1-5; tentatively, D is TRBD1 (6 bases). This CDR3 contains 16 residues. V lost 2 bases and J 6 bases, leaving 18 bases between the germline ends. Germline assignment: CDR1 SGHTS and CDR2 YDEGEE. Here the CDR3 DNA reads TGTGCCAGCAGCTTTTACCGGGACTTGGGGGCTCAGCCCCAGCATTTT. Residues: CASSFYRDLGAQPQHF.

This chain uses TRBV19 with TRBJ1-2; D gene uncertain. Germline values: CDR1 LNHDA, CDR2 SQIVND (reference sequence). The CDR3 length is 15 residues. V was trimmed by 7 bases and J by 6 bases, leaving 21 bases between them. CDR3 nucleotides: TGTGCCAGTAAAGGGTTGGTAGGTCCAAGAGATGGCTACACCTTC. Its protein product is CASKGLVGPRDGYTF.

The chain joins TRBV7-2 to TRBJ2-7; 10 positions agree with TRBD2. The CDR3 spans 15 residues. Germline V gives CDR1 SGHTA, CDR2 FQGNSA. V shed 3 bases and J 3 bases; nucleotides not matched to a gene: 5. The DNA for the CDR3 is TGTGCCAGCAGCTTGACGACTAGCGGGTTCTACGAGCAGTACTTC. It yields the protein CASSLTTSGFYEQYF.

The V gene is TRBV7-2, the J gene TRBJ1-1, with TRBD1 matching 7 bases. The V gene end was trimmed by 5 bases and the J gene end by 1 base; junction bases not matched to a gene: 7. This CDR3 has 15 residues. The V gene's germline CDR1 is SGHTA and CDR2 FQGNSA. CDR3 DNA: TGTGCCAGCAGCCCCCGGACAGGACCGAACACTGAAGCTTTCTTT. It specifies CASSPRTGPNTEAFF.

The rearrangement uses TRBV2 and TRBJ1-5; D is unresolved. From germline, CDR1 is SNHLY and CDR2 FYNNEI. The CDR3 totals 14 residues. Trimming pared 2 bases from V and 4 bases from J, leaving 9 bases between. CDR3 nucleotides: TGTGCCAGCAGTGAAAATACGGGGAATCAGCCCCAGCATTTT. Its translation: CASSENTGNQPQHF.

The CDR3 DNA is TGTGCCAGCAGTGAATTCAATGAGCAGTTCTTC. It is translated as CASSEFNEQFF. The chain is built from TRBV6-1 and TRBJ2-1, with D uncertain. The ends were cut back, 2 bases at V and 6 bases at J, with 2 bases in the middle. Germline V gene sequence: CDR1 MNHNS, CDR2 SASEGT. The CDR3 consists of 11 residues.

By proportion, this clone is medium-sized. The chain has TRBV5-4 and TRBJ1-1; D unresolved. Trimming shortened V by 1 base and J by 3 bases, and 7 bases separated the two germline ends. The CDR3 contains 13 residues. The V gene's germline CDR1 is SGHNT and CDR2 YYREEE (reference sequence). The CDR3 loop reads CASSLFGYTEAFF. CDR3 nucleotides: TGTGCCAGCAGCTTGTTCGGGTACACTGAAGCTTTCTTT.

The V call is TRBV7-5, the J call TRBJ2-5; the DNA was not used to check the table's D call, TRBD1. TRBV7-5 is termed a pseudogene. The length of the CDR3 is 16 residues. The CDR3: CARSSPGQGESETQYF. The CDR3 DNA follows: TGTGCCAGAAGCTCACCAGGACAGGGGGAATCGGAGACCCAGTACTTC.

The chain carries TRBV11-3 and TRBJ2-1, with a weak D call TRBD1 (5 bases). Trimming removed 5 bases from V and 3 bases from J, with 14 bases in between. The CDR3 extends over 15 amino acids. The germline CDR1 and CDR2 sequences are SGHNT and YENEEA. CDR3 residues: CASSPSGANYNEQFF. As DNA, the CDR3 is TGTGCCAGCAGCCCCAGTGGGGCAAACTACAATGAGCAGTTCTTC.

V and J are TRBV10-2 and TRBJ2-2; 8 nucleotides line up with TRBD1. CDR1 is WSHSY, CDR2 SAAADI, per germline. The CDR3 is made up of 16 amino acids. V shed 0 bases and J 4 bases; nucleotides not matched to a gene: 4. This CDR3 reads CASSESTGVGTGELFF. Here the CDR3 DNA reads TGCGCCAGCAGTGAGTCGACAGGGGTTGGCACCGGGGAGCTGTTTTTT.